The clone carrying this TCR beta chain has only a few counts. The CDR3 totals 14 residues. Germline CDR1 and CDR2: MRHNA and SNTAGT. V shed 5 bases and J shed 5 bases, with 13 bases lying between them. The entry originates in a study of cytomegalovirus exposure and HLA in healthy donors. PCR amplification relied on 60 Vbeta primers (plus 13 Jbeta primers). Repertoires were generated with immunoSEQ multiplex PCR, while TCRdb's copy carries only in-frame clones and drops some. The sample includes 110,000 or so clones, about 8.6% of them seen just once. Material for sequencing was PBMCs. The receptor was derived from a woman aged 35 to 49 in good health and CMV-seropositive. The chain uses TRBV6-4 and TRBJ1-5; tentative D call: TRBD1 (5 bases). CDR3: CASSPQGTHQPQHF. The CDR3 DNA sequence: TGTGCCAGCAGTCCCCAGGGAACCCATCAGCCCCAGCATTTT.